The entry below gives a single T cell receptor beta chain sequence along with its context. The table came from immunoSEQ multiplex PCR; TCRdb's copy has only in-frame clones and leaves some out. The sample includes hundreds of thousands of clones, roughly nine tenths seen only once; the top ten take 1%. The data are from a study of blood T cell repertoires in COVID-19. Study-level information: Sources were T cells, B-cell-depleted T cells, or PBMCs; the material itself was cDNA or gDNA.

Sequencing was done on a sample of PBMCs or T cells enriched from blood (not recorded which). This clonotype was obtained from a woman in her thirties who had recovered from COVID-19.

CDR3 protein: CASSPRQGAYNSPLHF. The CDR3 nucleotides are TGTGCCAGCAGCCCCCGACAGGGGGCGTATAATTCACCCCTCCACTTT. The rearrangement joins TRBV5-4 to TRBJ1-6, with TRBD1 identical over 10 bases. The V gene end was trimmed by 4 bases and the J gene end by 4 bases; junction bases not matched to a gene: 5. Per the germline V gene, CDR1 is SGHNT and CDR2 is YYREEE (reference sequence). CDR3 length: 16 amino acids.